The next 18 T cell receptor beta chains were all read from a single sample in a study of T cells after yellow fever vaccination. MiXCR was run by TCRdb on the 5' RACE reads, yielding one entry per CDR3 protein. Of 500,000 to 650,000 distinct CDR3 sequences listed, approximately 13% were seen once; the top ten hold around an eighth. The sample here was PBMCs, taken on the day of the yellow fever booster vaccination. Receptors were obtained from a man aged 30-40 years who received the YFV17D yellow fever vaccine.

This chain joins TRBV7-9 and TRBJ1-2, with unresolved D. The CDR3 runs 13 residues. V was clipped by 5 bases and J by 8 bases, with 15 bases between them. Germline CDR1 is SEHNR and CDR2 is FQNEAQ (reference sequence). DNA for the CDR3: TGTGCCAGCAGCCTGTTGACGTCGGAGGGCTACACCTTC. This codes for CASSLLTSEGYTF. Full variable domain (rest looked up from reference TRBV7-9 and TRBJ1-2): DTGVSQNPRHKITKRGQNVTFRCDPISEHNRLYWYRQTLGQGPEFLTYFQNEAQLEKSRLLSDRFSAERPKGSFSTLEIQRTEQGDSAMYLCASSLLTSEGYTFGSGTRLTVV.

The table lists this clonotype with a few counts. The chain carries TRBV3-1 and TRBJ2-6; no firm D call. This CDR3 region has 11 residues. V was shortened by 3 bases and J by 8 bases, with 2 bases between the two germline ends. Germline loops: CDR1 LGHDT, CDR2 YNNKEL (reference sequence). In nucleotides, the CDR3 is TGTGCCAGCAGCCATTCCAACGTCCTGACTTTC. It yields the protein CASSHSNVLTF.

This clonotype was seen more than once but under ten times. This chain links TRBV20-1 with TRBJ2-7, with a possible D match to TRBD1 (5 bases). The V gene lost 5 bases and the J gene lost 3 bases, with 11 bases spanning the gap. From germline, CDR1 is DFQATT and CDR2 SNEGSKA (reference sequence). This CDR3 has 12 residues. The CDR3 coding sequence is TGCAGTGCTCGCCAAGGGGACTACGAGCAGTACTTC. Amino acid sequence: CSARQGDYEQYF.

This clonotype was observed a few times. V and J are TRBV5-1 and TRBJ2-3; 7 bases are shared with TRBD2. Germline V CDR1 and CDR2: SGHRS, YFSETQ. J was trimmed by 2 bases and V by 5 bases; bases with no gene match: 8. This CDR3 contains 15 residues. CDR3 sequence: CASRGGDLPTDTQYF. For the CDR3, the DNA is TGCGCCAGCAGGGGAGGGGACTTACCCACAGATACGCAGTATTTT.

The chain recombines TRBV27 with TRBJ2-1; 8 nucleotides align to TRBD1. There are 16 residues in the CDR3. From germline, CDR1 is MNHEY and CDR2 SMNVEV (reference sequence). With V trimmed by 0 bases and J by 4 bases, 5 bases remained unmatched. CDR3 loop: CASSLSAGQVYNEQFF. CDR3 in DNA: TGTGCCAGCAGTTTATCGGCGGGACAGGTATACAATGAGCAGTTCTTC.

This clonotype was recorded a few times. The CDR3 protein is CSVAQGLGGEQYF. Here the CDR3 DNA reads TGCAGCGTAGCACAGGGGTTGGGGGGCGAGCAGTACTTC. The chain employs TRBV29-1 and TRBJ2-7; weak D call: TRBD1 (7 bases). Trimming pared 6 bases from V and 6 bases from J, leaving 18 bases between. Germline V gene data show CDR1 as SQVTM and CDR2 as ANQGSEA. This CDR3 is built from 13 residues.

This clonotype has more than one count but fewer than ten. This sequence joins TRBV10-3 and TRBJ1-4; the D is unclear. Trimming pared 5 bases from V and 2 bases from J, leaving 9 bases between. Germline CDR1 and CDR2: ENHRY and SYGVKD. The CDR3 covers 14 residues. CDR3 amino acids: CAISKALTNEKLFF. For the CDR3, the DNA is TGTGCCATCAGTAAGGCTCTCACTAATGAAAAACTGTTTTTT.

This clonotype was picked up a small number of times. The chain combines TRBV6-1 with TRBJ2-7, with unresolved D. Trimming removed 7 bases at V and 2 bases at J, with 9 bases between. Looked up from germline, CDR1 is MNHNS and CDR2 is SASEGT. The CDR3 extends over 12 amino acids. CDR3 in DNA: TGTGCCAGCAACCCCGTTACCTACGAGCAGTACTTC. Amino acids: CASNPVTYEQYF.

The CDR3 spells CSARPGYSADEQFF. The CDR3, as DNA: TGCAGTGCTAGACCAGGATATAGTGCGGATGAGCAGTTCTTC. V and J are TRBV20-1 and TRBJ2-1; no reliable D call. The CDR3 is 14 residues long. Germline CDR1 is DFQATT and CDR2 is SNEGSKA (reference sequence). V dropped 2 bases and J dropped 8 bases, with 16 bases sitting between them.

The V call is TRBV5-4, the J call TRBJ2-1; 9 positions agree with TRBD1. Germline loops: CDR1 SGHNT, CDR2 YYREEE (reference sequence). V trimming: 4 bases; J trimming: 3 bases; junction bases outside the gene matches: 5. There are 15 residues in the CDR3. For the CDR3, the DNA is TGTGCCAGCAGCCCAACGGGACAGGGCTACAATGAGCAGTTCTTC. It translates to CASSPTGQGYNEQFF.

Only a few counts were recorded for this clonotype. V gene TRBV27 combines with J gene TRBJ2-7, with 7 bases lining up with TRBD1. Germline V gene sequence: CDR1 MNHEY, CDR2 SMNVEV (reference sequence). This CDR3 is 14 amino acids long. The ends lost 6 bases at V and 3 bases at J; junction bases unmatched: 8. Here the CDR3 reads CASRWTGSVYEQYF. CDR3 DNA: TGTGCCAGCAGATGGACAGGCAGCGTCTACGAGCAGTACTTC.

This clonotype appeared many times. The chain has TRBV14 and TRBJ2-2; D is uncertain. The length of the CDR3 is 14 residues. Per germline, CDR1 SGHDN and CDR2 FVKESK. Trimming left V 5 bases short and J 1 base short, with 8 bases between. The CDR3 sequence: CASSIRLNTGELFF. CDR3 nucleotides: TGTGCCAGCAGCATCCGACTGAACACCGGGGAGCTGTTTTTT.

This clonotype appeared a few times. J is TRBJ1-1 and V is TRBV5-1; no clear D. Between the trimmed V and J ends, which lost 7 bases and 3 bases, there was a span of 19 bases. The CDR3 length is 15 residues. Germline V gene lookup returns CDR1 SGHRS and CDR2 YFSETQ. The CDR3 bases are TGCGCCAGCGTTAACGACCCGGCGTGGGACACTGAAGCTTTCTTT. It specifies CASVNDPAWDTEAFF.

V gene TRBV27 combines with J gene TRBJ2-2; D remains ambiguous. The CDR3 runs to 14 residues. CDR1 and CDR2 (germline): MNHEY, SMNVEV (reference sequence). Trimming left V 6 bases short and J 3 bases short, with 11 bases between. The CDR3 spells CASRALADTGELFF. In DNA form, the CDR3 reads TGTGCCAGCAGGGCCTTGGCAGACACCGGGGAGCTGTTTTTT.

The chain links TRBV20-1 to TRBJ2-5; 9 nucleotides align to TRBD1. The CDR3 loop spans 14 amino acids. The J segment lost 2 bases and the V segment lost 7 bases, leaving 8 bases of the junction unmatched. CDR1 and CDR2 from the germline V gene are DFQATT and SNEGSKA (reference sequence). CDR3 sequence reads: CSGDHGTGQETQYF. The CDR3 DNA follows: TGCAGTGGGGACCACGGGACAGGGCAAGAGACCCAGTACTTC.

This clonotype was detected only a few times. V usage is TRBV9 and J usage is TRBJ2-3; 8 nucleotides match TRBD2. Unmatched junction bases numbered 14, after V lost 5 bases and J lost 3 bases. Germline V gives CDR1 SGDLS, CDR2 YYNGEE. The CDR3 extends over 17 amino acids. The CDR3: CASSRRGKSGGTDTQYF. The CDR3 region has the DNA TGTGCCAGCAGTCGCAGGGGTAAGAGCGGGGGAACAGATACGCAGTATTTT.

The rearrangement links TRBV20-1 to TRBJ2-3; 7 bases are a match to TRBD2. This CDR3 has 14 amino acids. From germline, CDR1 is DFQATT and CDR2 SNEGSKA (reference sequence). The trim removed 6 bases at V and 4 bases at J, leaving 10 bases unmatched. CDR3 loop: CSADVLAFSDTQYF. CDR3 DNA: TGCAGTGCCGACGTACTAGCGTTCTCAGATACGCAGTATTTT.

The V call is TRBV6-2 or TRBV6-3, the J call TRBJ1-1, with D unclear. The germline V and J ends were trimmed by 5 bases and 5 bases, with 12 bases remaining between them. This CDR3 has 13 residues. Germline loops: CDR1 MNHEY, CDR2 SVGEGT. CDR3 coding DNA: TGTGCCAGCAGTAGAAAAGGGAAGACTGAAGCTTTCTTT. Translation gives CASSRKGKTEAFF.